This entry lists 13 T cell receptor beta chains sequenced from one sample in a study of blood T cell repertoires in COVID-19. This table comes from immunoSEQ multiplex PCR, and its TCRdb copy is limited to in-frame clones, with some not included. The table records a few hundred thousand clones, about 93% of them present only once. Source material: peripheral blood. Every receptor here comes from a woman under 40 with COVID-19, enrolled during active disease.

J is TRBJ2-7 and V is TRBV6-2 or TRBV6-3, with D tentatively TRBD1 (6 bases). The CDR3 loop spans 16 amino acids. V lost 0 bases and J lost 4, with 16 bases in between. CDR1 is MNHEY and CDR2 is SVGEGT in the germline V gene. As DNA, the CDR3 is TGTGCCAGCAGTTACTCGGCAGGGGTTAGCAGATACGAGCAGTACTTC. It translates to CASSYSAGVSRYEQYF.

The V gene is TRBV13, the J gene TRBJ2-7, with 11 bases aligning to TRBD2. V gave up 4 bases and J gave up 1 base; unmatched junction bases: 3. In germline, CDR1 is PRHDT, CDR2 FYEKMQ (reference sequence). The CDR3 has 15 residues. This chain's CDR3 is CASSSWTSGSYEQYF. The CDR3 nucleotides read TGTGCCAGCAGCTCCTGGACTAGCGGGTCCTACGAGCAGTACTTC.

The rearrangement joins TRBV19 to TRBJ1-4; perhaps TRBD1 as D (6 bases). This CDR3 is 15 amino acids long. V dropped 6 bases and J dropped 3 bases, with 14 bases sitting between them. The germline V gene has CDR1 LNHDA and CDR2 SQIVND (reference sequence). CDR3 sequence: CASRTSGASNEKLFF. In DNA form, the CDR3 reads TGTGCCAGTAGAACCTCAGGGGCTTCTAATGAAAAACTGTTTTTT.

The chain combines TRBV27 with TRBJ2-7, with 7 bases aligning to TRBD1. With 2 bases clipped from V and 2 bases from J, the junction kept 0 bases outside the gene matches. CDR3 length: 13 residues. Germline CDR1 is MNHEY and CDR2 is SMNVEV (reference sequence). The CDR3 spells CASSLGTAYEQYF. The CDR3 DNA is TGTGCCAGCAGTTTAGGGACAGCCTACGAGCAGTACTTC.

The V gene is TRBV7-2, the J gene TRBJ1-5; D ambiguous. The germline V gene encodes CDR1 SGHTA and CDR2 FQGNSA. Trimming removed 3 bases at V and 5 bases at J, with 5 bases between. This CDR3 region has 12 residues. CDR3 sequence reads: CASSLQDQPQHF. For the CDR3, the DNA is TGTGCCAGCAGCTTGCAGGATCAGCCCCAGCATTTT.

This chain uses TRBV5-6 with TRBJ2-3; 11 nucleotides align to TRBD2. The CDR3 sequence is 16 residues long. Looked up from germline, CDR1 is SGHDT and CDR2 is YYEEEE. V dropped 4 bases and J dropped 0; count of bases not matched to a gene: 4. The CDR3 nucleotides read TGTGCCAGCAGCCAAAGACTAGCGGGAAGCACAGATACGCAGTATTTT. Residues: CASSQRLAGSTDTQYF.

To note about this clone: Distinct nucleotide sequences in the sample also encode this CDR3. This chain joins TRBV19 and TRBJ2-2; 7 bases match TRBD1. The CDR3 is 16 amino acids. The ends lost 3 bases at V and 0 bases at J; junction bases unmatched: 4. Germline V gene sequence: CDR1 LNHDA, CDR2 SQIVND (reference sequence). CDR3 in DNA: TGTGCCAGTAGTATCATCGGGACAGCGAACACCGGGGAGCTGTTTTTT. Its protein product is CASSIIGTANTGELFF.

V usage is TRBV10-3 and J usage is TRBJ1-1; D not resolved. The length of the CDR3 is 14 residues. Germline CDR1 reads ENHRY; CDR2 reads SYGVKD. Deletions cut 8 bases from V and 3 bases from J, with 16 bases between. CDR3 in DNA: TGTGCCATCGGCCCCGCGTCGCGGCACACTGAAGCTTTCTTT. It translates to CAIGPASRHTEAFF.

The V call is TRBV6-2 or TRBV6-3, the J call TRBJ2-7; 7 bases line up with TRBD2. Germline loops: CDR1 MNHEY, CDR2 SVGEGT. This CDR3 spans 18 amino acids. The trim removed 4 bases at V and 2 bases at J, leaving 17 bases unmatched. The chain's CDR3 is CASSSTLTGLAAPYEQYF. CDR3 DNA sequence: TGTGCCAGCAGTTCAACTTTGACTGGGCTAGCGGCCCCCTACGAGCAGTACTTC.

The V and J genes are TRBV29-1 and TRBJ2-3, with TRBD1 matching over 12 bases. There are 13 residues in the CDR3. CDR1 SQVTM and CDR2 ANQGSEA come from the germline V gene. The junction had 6 bases not matched to a gene; V was cut back by 6 bases and J by 8 bases. The CDR3 DNA follows: TGCAGCGTGGGACAGGGGGCAAGTTCTACGCAGTATTTT. It codes for CSVGQGASSTQYF.

The gene calls are TRBV30 and TRBJ1-2; D possibly corresponds to TRBD1 (5 bases). Germline loops: CDR1 GTSNPN, CDR2 SVGIG (reference sequence). CDR3 length: 13 residues. V lost 1 base and J lost 8, with 14 bases in between. CDR3 coding DNA: TGTGCCTGGAGTGCGGGACTCTCGGCGGGCTACACCTTC. It specifies CAWSAGLSAGYTF.

J is TRBJ2-2 and V is TRBV7-3; 10 bases line up with TRBD2. CDR1 is SGHTA and CDR2 is FQGTGA in the germline V gene. The CDR3 is 17 amino acids. Unmatched junction bases numbered 10, after V lost 3 bases and J lost 6 bases. This CDR3 is CASSFTSGRAESGELFF. The CDR3 DNA reads TGTGCCAGCAGCTTTACCAGCGGGAGGGCCGAGTCCGGGGAGCTGTTTTTT.

The rearrangement joins TRBV20-1 to TRBJ1-1; D gene unclear. The length of the CDR3 is 11 residues. The germline CDR1 and CDR2 sequences are DFQATT and SNEGSKA (reference sequence). Trimming took 2 bases from V and 8 from J, leaving 9 bases between them. The CDR3 sequence: CSARSHVEAFF. CDR3 DNA sequence: TGCAGTGCTAGATCCCATGTGGAAGCTTTCTTT.